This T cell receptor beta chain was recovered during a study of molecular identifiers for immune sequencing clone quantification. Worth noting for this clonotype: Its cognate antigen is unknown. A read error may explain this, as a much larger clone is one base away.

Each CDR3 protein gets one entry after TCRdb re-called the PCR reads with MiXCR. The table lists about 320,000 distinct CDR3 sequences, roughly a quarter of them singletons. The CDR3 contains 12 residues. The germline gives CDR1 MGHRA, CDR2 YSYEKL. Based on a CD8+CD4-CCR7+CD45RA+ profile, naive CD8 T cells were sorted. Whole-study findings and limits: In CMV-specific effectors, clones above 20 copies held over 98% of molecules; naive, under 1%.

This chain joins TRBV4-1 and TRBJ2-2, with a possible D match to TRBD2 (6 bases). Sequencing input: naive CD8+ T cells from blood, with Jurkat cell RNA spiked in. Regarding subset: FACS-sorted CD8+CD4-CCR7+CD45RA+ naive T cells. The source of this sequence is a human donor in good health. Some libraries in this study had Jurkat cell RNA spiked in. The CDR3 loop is CASSQEPGGLFF. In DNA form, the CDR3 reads TGCGCCAGCAGCCAAGAGCCCGGGGGGCTGTTTTTT.